This T cell receptor beta chain was observed in a study of T cell responses to AZD1222 COVID-19 vaccine. Findings of the study overall: Spike-specific TCR repertoires showed rising breadth and depth after two AZD1222 doses.

TCRdb's table, derived via immunoSEQ multiplex PCR, lists solely in-frame clones and lacks some. Of about 160,000 clones listed, over 75% are singletons. On this clone: Its antigen is not known.

This TCR derives from an adult in good health. Sequences were derived from peripheral blood, sampled on day 0 of AZD1222 vaccination.

Here the CDR3 reads CATRAGDRGHNEQFF. Written as DNA, the CDR3 is TGTGCCACCCGGGCCGGGGACAGGGGTCACAATGAGCAGTTCTTC. This chain connects TRBV7-2 to TRBJ2-1; 10 positions agree with TRBD1. Germline V gene data show CDR1 as SGHTA and CDR2 as FQGNSA. The CDR3 is 15 residues long. J lost 5 bases, V lost 10 bases, and 11 bases had no gene match. Looking up the rest from reference TRBV7-2 and TRBJ2-1 gives the full variable domain: GAGVSQSPSNKVTEKGKDVELRCDPISGHTALYWYRQSLGQGLEFLIYFQGNSAPDKSGLPSDRFSAERTGGSVSTLTIQRTQQEDSAVYLCATRAGDRGHNEQFFGPGTRLTVL.